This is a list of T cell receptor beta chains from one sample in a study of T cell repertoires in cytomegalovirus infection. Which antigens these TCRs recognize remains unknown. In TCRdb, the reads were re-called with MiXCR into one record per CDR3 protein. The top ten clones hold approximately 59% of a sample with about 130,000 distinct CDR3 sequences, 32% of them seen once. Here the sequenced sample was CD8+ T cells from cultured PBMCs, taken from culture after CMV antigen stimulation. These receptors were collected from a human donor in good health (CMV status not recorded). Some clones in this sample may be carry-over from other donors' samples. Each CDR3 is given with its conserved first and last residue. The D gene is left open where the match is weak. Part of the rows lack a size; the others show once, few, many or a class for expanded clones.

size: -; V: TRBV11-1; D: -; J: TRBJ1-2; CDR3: CASSPRGGDNYGYTF; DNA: TGTGCCAGCAGCCCCCGAGGAGGAGATAACTATGGCTACACCTTC
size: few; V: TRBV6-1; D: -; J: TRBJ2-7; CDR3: CASGTSQGTRNF; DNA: TGTGCCAGTGGGACCTCCCAGGGAACAAGAAACTTC
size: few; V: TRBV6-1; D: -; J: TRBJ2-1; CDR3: CASMELGANEQFF; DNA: TGTGCCAGCATGGAGTTGGGGGCGAATGAGCAGTTCTTC
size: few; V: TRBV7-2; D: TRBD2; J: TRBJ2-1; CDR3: CASSLEDSGGVDYNEQFF; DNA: TGTGCCAGCAGCTTAGAGGATAGCGGGGGGGTGGACTACAATGAGCAGTTCTTC
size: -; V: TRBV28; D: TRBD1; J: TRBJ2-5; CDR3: CASSTSPQQGEWETQYF; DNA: TGTGCCAGCAGCACCTCCCCGCAACAGGGGGAATGGGAGACCCAGTACTTC
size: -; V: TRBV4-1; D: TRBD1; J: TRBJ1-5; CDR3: CASSPTGTASNQPQHF; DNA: TGCGCCAGCAGCCCCACCGGGACAGCTAGCAATCAGCCCCAGCATTTT
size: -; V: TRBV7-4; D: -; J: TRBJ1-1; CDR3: CASSTLQGSKMNTEAFF; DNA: TGTGCCAGCAGCACATTGCAGGGGTCCAAGATGAACACTGAAGCTTTCTTT
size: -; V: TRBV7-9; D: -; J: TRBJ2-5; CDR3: CASSFKYQETQYF; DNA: TGTGCCAGCAGCTTTAAATACCAAGAGACCCAGTACTTC
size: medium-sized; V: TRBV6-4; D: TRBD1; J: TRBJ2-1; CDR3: CASSETGTGFNEQFF; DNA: TGTGCCAGCAGTGAGACCGGGACAGGGTTTAATGAGCAGTTCTTC
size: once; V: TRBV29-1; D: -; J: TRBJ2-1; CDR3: CSVEDHLRGTYNEQFF; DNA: TGCAGCGTTGAAGATCATCTGCGGGGCACGTACAATGAGCAGTTCTTC
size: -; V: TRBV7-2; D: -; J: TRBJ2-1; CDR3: CASSLADRRVNEQFF; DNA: TGTGCCAGCAGCTTAGCCGACAGGAGGGTCAATGAGCAGTTCTTC
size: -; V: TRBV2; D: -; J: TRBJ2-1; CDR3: CASSEGTPSYNEQFF; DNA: TGTGCCAGCAGTGAGGGGACCCCCTCCTACAATGAGCAGTTCTTC
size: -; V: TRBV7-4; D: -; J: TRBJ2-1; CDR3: CASSSTLASDEQFF; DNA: TGTGCCAGCAGCTCGACCTTAGCGTCCGATGAGCAGTTCTTC
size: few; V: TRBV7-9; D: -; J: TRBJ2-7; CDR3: CASSLSQVPYEQYF; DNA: TGTGCCAGCAGCTTATCACAGGTCCCCTACGAGCAGTACTTC
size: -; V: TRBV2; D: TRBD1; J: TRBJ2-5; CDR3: CASGTTGFQETQYF; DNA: TGTGCCAGCGGCACGACAGGGTTCCAAGAGACCCAGTACTTC
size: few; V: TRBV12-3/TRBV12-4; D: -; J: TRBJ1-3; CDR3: CASRLPRGSSGNTIYF; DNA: TGTGCCAGCAGGTTACCCCGCGGCAGCTCTGGAAACACCATATATTTT
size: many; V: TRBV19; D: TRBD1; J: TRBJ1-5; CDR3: CASSRDRVYGNQPQHF; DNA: TGTGCCAGTAGTCGGGACAGGGTCTATGGCAATCAGCCCCAGCATTTT
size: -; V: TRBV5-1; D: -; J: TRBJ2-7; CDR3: CASSLGQGSTYEQYF; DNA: TGCGCCAGCAGCTTGGGGCAGGGGAGCACCTACGAGCAGTACTTC
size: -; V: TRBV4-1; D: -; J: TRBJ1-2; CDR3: CASSQEVSLYGYTF; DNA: TGCGCCAGCAGCCAAGAGGTCAGTCTCTATGGCTACACCTTC
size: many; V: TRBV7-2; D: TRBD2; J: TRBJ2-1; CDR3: CASREASVSYNEQFF; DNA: TGTGCCTCGCGGGAGGCTAGCGTATCCTACAATGAGCAGTTCTTC
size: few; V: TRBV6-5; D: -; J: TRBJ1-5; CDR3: CASRGGNQPQHF; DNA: TGTGCCAGCCGTGGAGGCAATCAGCCCCAGCATTTT
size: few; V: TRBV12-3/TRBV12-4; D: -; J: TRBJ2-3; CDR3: CASGSSGGGSFDTQYF; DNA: TGTGCCAGCGGGTCCTCGGGGGGCGGGAGTTTCGATACGCAGTATTTT
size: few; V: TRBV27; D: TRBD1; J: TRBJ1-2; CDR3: CASSLFGTANNGYTF; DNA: TGTGCCAGCAGTTTATTTGGGACAGCGAACAATGGCTACACCTTC
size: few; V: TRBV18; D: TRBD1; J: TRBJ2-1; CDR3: CASSRMQGDRSLF; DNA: TGTGCCAGCTCTCGAATGCAGGGGGACAGGTCGCTCTTC
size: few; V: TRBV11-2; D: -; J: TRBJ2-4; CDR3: CASSLDAPGQMRNIQYF; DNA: TGTGCCAGCAGCTTAGATGCGCCGGGACAAATGAGAAACATTCAGTACTTC
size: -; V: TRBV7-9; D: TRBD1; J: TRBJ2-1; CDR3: CASSPTGLHNEQFF; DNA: TGTGCCAGCAGCCCGACAGGGCTACACAATGAGCAGTTCTTC
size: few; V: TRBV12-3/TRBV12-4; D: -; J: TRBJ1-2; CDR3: CASSLGQPRYGYTF; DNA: TGTGCCAGCAGTTTGGGGCAGCCGCGCTATGGCTACACCTTC
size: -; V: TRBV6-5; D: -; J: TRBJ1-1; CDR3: CASSRGITEAFF; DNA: TGTGCCAGCAGTCGGGGGATAACTGAAGCTTTCTTT
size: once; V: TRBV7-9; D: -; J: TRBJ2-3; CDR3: CASSLSDLTDTQYF; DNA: TGTGCCAGCAGCTTATCAGACCTCACAGATACGCAGTATTTT
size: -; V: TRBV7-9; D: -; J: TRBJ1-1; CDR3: CASSPKGGTEAFF; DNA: TGTGCCAGCAGCCCCAAGGGAGGCACTGAAGCTTTCTTT
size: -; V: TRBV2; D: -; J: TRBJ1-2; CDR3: CASSSGGANNYGYTF; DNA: TGTGCCAGCTCCTCCGGGGGGGCTAATAACTATGGCTACACCTTC
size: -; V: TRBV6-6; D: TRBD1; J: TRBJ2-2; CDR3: CASSYQDDRVAGELFF; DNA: TGTGCCAGCAGTTACCAAGACGACAGGGTCGCCGGGGAGCTGTTTTTT
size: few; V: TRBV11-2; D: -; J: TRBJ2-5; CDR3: CASSLVALETQYF; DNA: TGTGCCAGCAGCTTGGTGGCGTTGGAGACCCAGTACTTC
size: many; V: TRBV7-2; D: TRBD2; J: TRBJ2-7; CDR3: CASSALAGGYEQYF; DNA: TGTGCCAGCAGCGCACTAGCGGGCGGCTACGAGCAGTACTTC
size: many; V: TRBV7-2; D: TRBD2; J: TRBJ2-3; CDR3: CASSPGLAGGGDTQYF; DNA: TGTGCCAGCAGCCCGGGACTAGCGGGGGGAGGAGATACGCAGTATTTT
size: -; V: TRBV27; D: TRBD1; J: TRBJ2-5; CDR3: CASSLTGVETQYF; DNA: TGTGCCAGCAGTCTAACAGGGGTGGAGACCCAGTACTTC
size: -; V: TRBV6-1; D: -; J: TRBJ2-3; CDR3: CASSSPPVGDTQYF; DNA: TGTGCCAGCAGTTCACCCCCTGTAGGGGATACGCAGTATTTT
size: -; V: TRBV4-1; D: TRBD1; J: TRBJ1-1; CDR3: CASSQGTGGTHTEAFF; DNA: TGCGCCAGCAGCCAAGGAACAGGGGGGACTCACACTGAAGCTTTCTTT
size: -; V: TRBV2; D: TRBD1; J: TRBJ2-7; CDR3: CASRALDRGPLYEQYF; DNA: TGTGCCAGCAGGGCGTTAGACAGGGGTCCCCTATACGAGCAGTACTTC
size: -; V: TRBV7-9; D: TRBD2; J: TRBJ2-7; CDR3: CASSPEGLQYF; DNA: TGTGCCAGCAGCCCCGAGGGACTACAGTACTTC
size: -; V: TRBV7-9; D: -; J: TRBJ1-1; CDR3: CASSTRAAEAFF; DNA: TGTGCCAGCTCCACGCGGGCAGCTGAAGCTTTCTTT
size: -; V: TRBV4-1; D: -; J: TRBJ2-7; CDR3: CASSPPLGSGYEQYF; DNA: TGCGCCAGCAGCCCCCCCCTGGGGTCGGGCTACGAGCAGTACTTC
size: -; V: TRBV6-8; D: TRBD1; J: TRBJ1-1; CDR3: CASSPGTGGVLGAFF; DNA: TGTGCCAGCAGTCCCGGGACAGGGGGGGTCCTCGGGGCTTTCTTT
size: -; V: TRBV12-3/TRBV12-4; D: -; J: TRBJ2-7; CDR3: CASTGTSSNSYEQYF; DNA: TGTGCCAGCACCGGGACAAGCTCTAACTCCTACGAGCAGTACTTC
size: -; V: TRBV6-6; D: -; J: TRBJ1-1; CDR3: CASRYGLGAFF; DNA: TGTGCCAGCAGGTACGGCCTTGGGGCTTTCTTT
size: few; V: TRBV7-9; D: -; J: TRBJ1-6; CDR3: CASSLGGEGTPLHF; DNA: TGTGCCAGCAGCCTAGGGGGGGAGGGGACACCCCTCCACTTT
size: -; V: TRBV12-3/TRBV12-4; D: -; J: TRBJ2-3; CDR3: CASGRQFKPDTQYF; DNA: TGTGCCAGCGGAAGGCAGTTCAAACCAGATACGCAGTATTTT
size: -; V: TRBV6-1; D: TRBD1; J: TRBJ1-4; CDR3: CASRGQINEKLFF; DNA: TGTGCCAGCAGGGGACAGATTAATGAAAAACTGTTTTTT
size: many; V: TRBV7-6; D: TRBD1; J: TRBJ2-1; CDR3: CASSHRTGGYNEQFF; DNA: TGTGCCAGCAGCCACCGAACAGGGGGCTACAATGAGCAGTTCTTC
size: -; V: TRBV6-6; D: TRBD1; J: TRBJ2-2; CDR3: CASSYSEDRGNTGELFF; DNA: TGTGCCAGCAGTTACTCGGAGGACAGGGGAAACACCGGGGAGCTGTTTTTT
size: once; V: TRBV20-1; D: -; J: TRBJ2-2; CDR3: CSARDYKGGQTKISNTGELFF; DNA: TGCAGTGCTAGAGATTACAAAGGGGGACAAACCAAGATATCGAACACCGGGGAGCTGTTTTTT
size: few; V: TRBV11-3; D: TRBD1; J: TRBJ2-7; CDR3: CASSPYGTAVHEQYF; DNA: TGTGCCAGCAGCCCATATGGGACAGCCGTCCACGAGCAGTACTTC
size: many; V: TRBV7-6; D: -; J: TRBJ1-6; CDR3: CASSLARGAGSPLHF; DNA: TGTGCCAGCAGCTTAGCAAGGGGCGCGGGTTCACCCCTCCACTTT
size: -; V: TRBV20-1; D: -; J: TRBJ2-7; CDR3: CSARPLGPYEQYF; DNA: TGCAGTGCTAGGCCCTTGGGCCCCTACGAGCAGTACTTC